The clone carrying this T cell receptor beta chain was detected only once. What it binds is unknown. This sample is drawn from a study of cytomegalovirus exposure and HLA in healthy donors. The PCR used 60 Vbeta and 13 Jbeta primers. The data were produced by immunoSEQ multiplex PCR, yet TCRdb's version contains in-frame clones alone and is incomplete. The sample lists 110,000 to 150,000 clones, roughly 80% occurring once. The CDR3 loop spans 15 amino acids. Germline-derived CDR1 and CDR2 are LNHDA and SQIVND (reference sequence). Trimming removed 7 bases from V and 3 bases from J, with 16 bases in between. Healthy donors of bone marrow made up the group. Donors had nominal health at sampling but likely had unrecorded immune exposures. Findings of the study overall: At a 0.05 false discovery rate, a later analysis found roughly 17,000 TCR beta sequences to be associated with HLA alleles. Owing to their indistinguishability, certain V segments, notably TRBV6-2 and TRBV6-3, were excluded.

This TCR derives from a man in his forties in good health and CMV-seronegative. The source material was PBMCs. The V and J genes are TRBV19 and TRBJ1-5, with a tentative D call TRBD1 (6 bases). CDR3 sequence reads: CASTKLQGYNQPQHF. The CDR3 nucleotides read TGTGCCAGTACTAAGCTACAGGGTTACAATCAGCCCCAGCATTTT.